This TCR beta chain was sequenced in a study of shared clonotypes between healthy human individuals. In this sample, this clone turned up once. This may be a read error, as it is one base from a much larger clone. Libraries were prepared by immunoSEQ multiplex PCR; TCRdb keeps only in-frame clonotypes and omits some of them. Of hundreds of thousands of clones listed, approximately 75% are singletons. The CDR3 sequence is 15 residues long. CDR1 and CDR2 (germline): SGHVS, FNYEAQ. The gene calls are TRBV7-6 and TRBJ2-5, with a possible D match to TRBD2 (6 bases). The TCR was taken from a woman aged 25 to 39 in good health. The sequenced material came from memory CD4+ T cells sorted from blood. Subset in this sample: CD45RA-negative fraction. This CDR3 reads CAGSLGGTGQETQYF. Here the CDR3 DNA reads TGTGCCGGCAGCTTAGGAGGGACTGGCCAAGAGACCCAGTACTTC.